This passage covers 28 T cell receptor beta chains from one sample sequenced in a study of blood T cell repertoires in COVID-19. Repertoires were generated with immunoSEQ multiplex PCR, while TCRdb's copy carries only in-frame clones and drops some. In the table there are more than 45,000 clones, over 75% of which are singletons. Source material: peripheral blood. These receptors were collected from a man between 65 and 85 years old with acute or convalescent COVID-19.

This chain uses TRBV12-3 or TRBV12-4 with TRBJ1-1; the D gene is possibly TRBD1 (6 bases). The V end was cut by 8 bases, the J end by 0 bases, with 10 bases between. The CDR3 length is 13 residues. This CDR3 is CASLDSLNTEAFF. For the CDR3, the DNA is TGTGCCAGCCTGGACAGTTTGAACACTGAAGCTTTCTTT.

The chain employs TRBV5-6 and TRBJ1-2, with 9 bases identical to TRBD1. V lost 4 bases and J lost 8; bases outside the gene matches: 9. This CDR3 has 14 residues. Germline loops: CDR1 SGHDT, CDR2 YYEEEE. The CDR3 loop is CASSPTQGAVGYTF. The CDR3 nucleotides read TGTGCCAGCAGCCCGACACAGGGGGCGGTGGGCTACACCTTC.

This CDR3 reads CASSVEGVGQETQYF. CDR3 bases: TGTGCCAGCAGCGTAGAGGGAGTGGGGCAAGAGACCCAGTACTTC. The V gene is TRBV9, the J gene TRBJ2-5, with D possibly being TRBD2 (5 bases). Germline V gene sequence: CDR1 SGDLS, CDR2 YYNGEE. This CDR3 contains 15 residues. The V gene lost 0 bases and the J gene lost 2 bases, with 11 bases spanning the gap. Full variable domain (rest looked up from reference TRBV9 and TRBJ2-5): DSGVTQTPKHLITATGQRVTLRCSPRSGDLSVYWYQQSLDQGLQFLIQYYNGEERAKGNILERFSAQQFPDLHSELNLSSLELGDSALYFCASSVEGVGQETQYFGPGTRLLVL.

The J gene is TRBJ2-7, the V gene TRBV6-5, with 9 bases fitting TRBD1. CDR1 MNHEY and CDR2 SVGAGI come from the germline V gene. Trimming took 4 bases from V and 6 from J; bases not matched to a gene: 4. There are 13 residues in the CDR3. The CDR3 sequence: CASSSTGGGEQYF. CDR3 DNA: TGTGCCAGCAGTTCTACAGGGGGCGGCGAGCAGTACTTC.

This clone has only one observation. The chain joins TRBV14 to TRBJ2-1; a weak D match, TRBD1 (6 bases). V lost 1 base and J lost 3, with 13 bases in between. Looked up from germline, CDR1 is SGHDN and CDR2 is FVKESK. This CDR3 region has 16 residues. This CDR3 reads CASSQGWTDYYNEQFF. The CDR3 bases are TGTGCCAGCAGCCAAGGATGGACAGACTACTACAATGAGCAGTTCTTC.

This clone was observed a single time. CDR3 sequence: CASRAVTEAFF. CDR3 sequence (DNA): TGCGCCAGCAGGGCTGTCACTGAAGCTTTCTTT. The chain couples TRBV5-1 to TRBJ1-1; no definite D call. Per the germline V gene, CDR1 is SGHRS and CDR2 is YFSETQ. The CDR3 covers 11 residues. The V and J ends lost 5 bases and 4 bases respectively, with 6 bases between them.

The rearrangement joins TRBV7-9 to TRBJ2-7, with 9 bases identical to TRBD1. The germline V gene encodes CDR1 SEHNR and CDR2 FQNEAQ (reference sequence). The V segment lost 5 bases and the J segment 0 bases; nucleotides outside the gene matches: 5. CDR3 length: 15 residues. The DNA for the CDR3 is TGTGCCAGCAGCCCGGACAGGGGCCTCTCCTACGAGCAGTACTTC. It codes for CASSPDRGLSYEQYF. Complete variable domain (other parts from reference TRBV7-9 and TRBJ2-7): DTGVSQNPRHKITKRGQNVTFRCDPISEHNRLYWYRQTLGQGPEFLTYFQNEAQLEKSRLLSDRFSAERPKGSFSTLEIQRTEQGDSAMYLCASSPDRGLSYEQYFGPGTRLTVT.

The chain carries TRBV7-9 and TRBJ2-1, with 12 bases that match TRBD2. There are 16 residues in the CDR3. V was clipped by 5 bases and J by 4 bases; unmatched bases: 6. The germline CDR1 and CDR2 sequences are SEHNR and FQNEAQ (reference sequence). As DNA, the CDR3 is TGTGCCAGCAGCCCGAGGACTAGCGGGGCTTACAATGAGCAGTTCTTC. Translating it yields CASSPRTSGAYNEQFF.

This chain joins TRBV14 and TRBJ2-3; the match to TRBD2 covers 8 bases. V lost 0 bases to trimming and J lost 1 base; unmatched junction nucleotides: 9. The length of the CDR3 is 18 residues. Germline CDR1 is SGHDN and CDR2 is FVKESK. The CDR3 spells CASSQESVGLARTDTQYF. The CDR3 nucleotides are TGTGCCAGCAGCCAAGAGAGTGTAGGACTAGCCCGCACAGATACGCAGTATTTT. The full variable domain, its missing parts supplied by reference TRBV14 and TRBJ2-3, is EAGVTQFPSHSVIEKGQTVTLRCDPISGHDNLYWYRRVMGKEIKFLLHFVKESKQDESGMPNNRFLAERTGGTYSTLKVQPAELEDSGVYFCASSQESVGLARTDTQYFGPGTRLTVL.

Here the CDR3 DNA reads TGTGCCAGCAGTTACTCGGCCAGGGTGGGAAATCAGCCCCAGCATTTT. Protein: CASSYSARVGNQPQHF. The chain recombines TRBV6-2 or TRBV6-3 with TRBJ1-5; perhaps TRBD1 as D (5 bases). Trimming removed 0 bases from V and 4 bases from J, with 13 bases in between. The germline gives CDR1 MNHEY, CDR2 SVGEGT. This CDR3 is 16 amino acids long.

The rearrangement joins TRBV6-5 to TRBJ2-1, with D perhaps TRBD1 (6 bases). Germline CDR1 and CDR2: MNHEY and SVGAGI. This CDR3 spans 12 amino acids. Trimming stripped 6 bases from V and 7 bases from J, with 10 bases between. This chain's CDR3 is CASRTDRNEQFF. CDR3 sequence (DNA): TGTGCCAGCAGGACCGACAGGAATGAGCAGTTCTTC.

J is TRBJ2-3 and V is TRBV7-2; no definite D call. This CDR3 has 14 residues. Trimming removed 7 bases at V and 0 bases at J, with 11 bases between. The V gene's germline CDR1 is SGHTA and CDR2 FQGNSA. CDR3 in DNA: TGTGCCAGCACCCCATTTTTTAGCACAGATACGCAGTATTTT. This gives the protein CASTPFFSTDTQYF.

The CDR3 nucleotides are TGCGCCAGCAGCCTTGACAGATTCACCGGGGAGCTGTTTTTT. It specifies CASSLDRFTGELFF. J is TRBJ2-2 and V is TRBV5-1, with D possibly TRBD1 on 5 matching bases. The CDR3 is 14 residues long. Trimming pared 4 bases from V and 4 bases from J, leaving 11 bases between. CDR1 and CDR2 (germline): SGHRS, YFSETQ. The full variable domain, its missing parts supplied by reference TRBV5-1 and TRBJ2-2, is KAGVTQTPRYLIKTRGQQVTLSCSPISGHRSVSWYQQTPGQGLQFLFEYFSETQRNKGNFPGRFSGRQFSNSRSEMNVSTLELGDSALYLCASSLDRFTGELFFGEGSRLTVL.

There are a few counts of this clone. The genes are TRBV18 and TRBJ2-3; D is uncertain. The V end was cut by 0 bases, the J end by 6 bases, with 10 bases between. Germline CDR1 reads KGHSH; CDR2 reads LQKENI. CDR3 length equals 14 residues. In nucleotides, the CDR3 is TGTGCCAGCTCACCACCGATCCGCGCGGATACGCAGTATTTT. Protein product: CASSPPIRADTQYF. Supplemented by reference TRBV18 and TRBJ2-3, the full variable domain reads NAGVMQNPRHLVRRRGQEARLRCSPMKGHSHVYWYRQLPEEGLKFMVYLQKENIIDESGMPKERFSAEFPKEGPSILRIQQVVRGDSAAYFCASSPPIRADTQYFGPGTRLTVL.

A few counts support this clone. The chain links TRBV2 to TRBJ1-2; 12 nucleotides align to TRBD1. V shed 3 bases, J shed 10 bases, and the junction held 6 bases outside the gene matches. This CDR3 spans 14 amino acids. Germline V gives CDR1 SNHLY, CDR2 FYNNEI. The CDR3 DNA reads as TGTGCCAGCAGTGAGACGCCGGGACAGGGGGCCTACACCTTC. Its protein is CASSETPGQGAYTF.

The J gene is TRBJ2-2, the V gene TRBV6-5; D gene ambiguous. CDR1 and CDR2 from the germline V gene are MNHEY and SVGAGI. The CDR3 runs to 11 residues. Trimming took 7 bases from V and 7 from J, leaving 7 bases between them. CDR3 in DNA: TGTGCCAGCACGGAGAGCGGGGAGCTGTTTTTT. Amino acids: CASTESGELFF.

In this sample, this clone turned up a few times. This chain links TRBV25-1 with TRBJ2-2; 7 bases are a match to TRBD2. Trimming removed 1 base from V and 3 bases from J; junction bases left unmatched: 5. The CDR3 spans 16 residues. Per germline, CDR1 MGHDK and CDR2 SYGVNS. The CDR3 protein is CASSEFSRGDTGELFF. CDR3 bases: TGTGCCAGCAGTGAATTTTCTCGGGGGGACACCGGGGAGCTGTTTTTT.

The gene calls are TRBV3-1 (or the pseudogene TRBV3-2) and TRBJ1-5; tentative D call: TRBD1 (5 bases). Germline-derived CDR1 and CDR2 are LGHDT and YNNKEL (reference sequence). Trimming cost V 2 bases and J 5 bases, with 10 bases left between them. The CDR3 consists of 14 residues. CDR3 coding DNA: TGTGCCAGCAGCCAACGGCCGGGGGATCAGCCCCAGCATTTT. It yields the protein CASSQRPGDQPQHF.

This chain connects TRBV6-6 to TRBJ1-1; 8 bases match TRBD1. CDR1 is MNHNY, CDR2 SVGAGI, per germline (reference sequence). J lost 6 bases, V lost 0 bases, and 3 bases had no gene match. This CDR3 comprises 14 residues. CDR3 DNA sequence: TGTGCCAGCAGTTACTCAGGGACAGGTGCTGAAGCTTTCTTT. Translated: CASSYSGTGAEAFF.

This clone appeared once. The gene calls are TRBV10-1 and TRBJ2-7; 7 nucleotides line up with TRBD2. In germline, CDR1 is WNHNN, CDR2 SYGVQD (reference sequence). This CDR3 contains 12 residues. V gave up 6 bases and J gave up 4 bases; unmatched junction bases: 3. DNA for the CDR3: TGCGCCAGCAGAGGGCGGGGGTACGAGCAGTACTTC. Translating gives CASRGRGYEQYF.

The chain links TRBV18 to TRBJ1-4, with 9 bases matching TRBD1. The CDR3 length is 16 residues. In germline, CDR1 is KGHSH, CDR2 LQKENI. Unmatched junction bases numbered 13, after V lost 6 bases and J lost 8 bases. The CDR3 bases are TGTGCCAGCTCGGAAGACAGGGGGGGCCTGAGCGAAAAACTGTTTTTT. It yields the protein CASSEDRGGLSEKLFF.

The genes are TRBV7-9 and TRBJ1-4, with D perhaps matching TRBD1 (6 bases). This CDR3 comprises 17 residues. Germline assignment: CDR1 SEHNR and CDR2 FQNEAQ (reference sequence). V lost 1 base and J lost 8, with 20 bases in between. The CDR3 protein is CASSLVRGRDIKEKLFF. CDR3 in DNA: TGTGCCAGCAGCTTAGTTAGGGGACGGGACATAAAAGAAAAACTGTTTTTT.

The rearrangement links TRBV11-2 to TRBJ2-1; TRBD1 might be the D (6 bases). Germline V gives CDR1 SGHAT, CDR2 FQNNGV. The CDR3 runs to 14 residues. Deletions cut 5 bases from V and 4 bases from J, with 12 bases between. CDR3 sequence: CASSGRRGYNEQFF. The DNA for the CDR3 is TGTGCCAGCAGCGGACGAAGGGGGTACAATGAGCAGTTCTTC.

This clone was detected once. V gene TRBV9 combines with J gene TRBJ1-4; 9 bases agree with TRBD1. V was pared by 4 bases and J by 13 bases, with 5 bases of the junction left unmatched. Germline V gives CDR1 SGDLS, CDR2 YYNGEE. The CDR3 is 12 amino acids. The CDR3 region has the DNA TGTGCCAGCAGCTTCACAGGGGGCAGACTGTTTTTT. Residues: CASSFTGGRLFF.

The chain couples TRBV28 to TRBJ1-6; TRBD1 might be the D (6 bases). Germline CDR1 MDHEN, CDR2 SYDVKM. With 6 bases removed from V and 6 bases from J, the gap between germline ends came to 15 bases. This CDR3 region has 15 residues. The CDR3 region has the DNA TGTGCCAGCAGGTGGGGGACATCGGGTAATTCACCCCTCCACTTT. This sequence encodes CASRWGTSGNSPLHF.

The gene calls are TRBV12-5 and TRBJ2-5; 9 bases line up with TRBD2. CDR3 length: 13 amino acids. In germline, CDR1 is LGHNT, CDR2 FRNRAP. After removal of 5 bases from V and 5 bases from J, the junction contained 3 bases not matched to a gene. The CDR3 spells CASGGTSTETQYF. The CDR3 DNA sequence: TGTGCTAGTGGTGGGACTAGCACCGAGACCCAGTACTTC.

The chain combines TRBV3-1 (or the pseudogene TRBV3-2) with TRBJ2-7, with TRBD2 identical over 8 bases. V shed 0 bases, J shed 2 bases, and the junction held 3 bases outside the gene matches. The CDR3 covers 15 residues. CDR1 LGHDT and CDR2 YNNKEL come from the germline V gene (reference sequence). CDR3 loop: CASSQDLSGTYEQYF. CDR3 sequence (DNA): TGTGCCAGCAGCCAAGATCTTAGCGGGACCTACGAGCAGTACTTC.

Only one count was recorded for this clone. The gene calls are TRBV15 and TRBJ2-7; tentatively, D is TRBD1 (6 bases). V lost 0 bases and J lost 7, with 16 bases in between. CDR3 size: 15 residues. Germline-derived CDR1 and CDR2 are LNHNV and YYDKDF (reference sequence). DNA of the CDR3: TGTGCCACCAGCAGAGAGGGGGCAGGGGCGAGGGAGCAGTACTTC. It is translated as CATSREGAGAREQYF.